This T cell receptor beta chain is from a study of blood T cell repertoires in COVID-19. As for the study in general: There were acute and convalescent COVID-19 samples, and they came from the United States, Italy and Spain.

Original processing methods: Estimates of nucleated cell counts were drawn from the amplification of reference gene primers. Here immunoSEQ multiplex PCR was the method, and the copy in TCRdb shows in-frame clones only, minus some. V, J and clone size were drawn from that table, and D and trimming were deduced from the DNA. The sample yields about 75,000 clones, over 80% seen once. CDR1 and CDR2 from the germline V gene are SNHLY and FYNNEI. This CDR3 spans 15 amino acids. Trimming pared 7 bases from V and 2 bases from J, leaving 17 bases between. V is TRBV2 and J is TRBJ1-1; D call uncertain. The sample comprised peripheral blood. This TCR was recovered from a woman between 45 and 60 years old with acute or convalescent COVID-19. The CDR3 DNA sequence: TGTGCCAGCACCGCGGGTGGCTCGGCAAACACTGAAGCTTTCTTT. It specifies CASTAGGSANTEAFF.